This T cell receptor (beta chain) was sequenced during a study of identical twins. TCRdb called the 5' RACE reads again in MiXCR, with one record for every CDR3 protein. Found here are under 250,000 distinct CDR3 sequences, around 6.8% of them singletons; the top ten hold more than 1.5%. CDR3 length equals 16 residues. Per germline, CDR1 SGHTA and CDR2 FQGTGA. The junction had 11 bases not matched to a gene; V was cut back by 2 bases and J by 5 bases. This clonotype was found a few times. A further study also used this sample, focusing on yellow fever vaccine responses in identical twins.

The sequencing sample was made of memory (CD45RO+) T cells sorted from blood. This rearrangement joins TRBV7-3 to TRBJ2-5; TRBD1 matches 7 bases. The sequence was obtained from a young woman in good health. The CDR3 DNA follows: TGTGCCAGCAGCTTAGAGGGGGCTTTTCCTTCGGAGACCCAGTACTTC. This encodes CASSLEGAFPSETQYF.